This is a list of T cell receptor beta chains from one sample in a study of early T cells in non-severe SARS-CoV-2 infection. TCRdb itself ran the 5' RACE reads through MiXCR, one entry per CDR3 protein. This sample has some 57,000 distinct CDR3 sequences, with less than 14% found just once. The sample was whole blood. These receptors were taken from an adult who was a healthcare worker with PCR-confirmed SARS-CoV-2 infection or an uninfected control (not recorded which). CDR3s include the opening cysteine and the closing phenylalanine or tryptophan. The order of the fields is D gene, V gene, clone size, J gene, CDR3 protein, CDR3 DNA. The D gene is left open where the match is weak. Expanded clones are given a class, and other clones once, few, many or no size at all.

d_call: NA
v_call: TRBV2
clone_size: many
j_call: TRBJ1-1
cdr3_aa: CASRRDYTEAFF
cdr3_nt: TGTGCCAGCAGGCGGGATTACACTGAAGCTTTCTTT

d_call: NA
v_call: TRBV6-5
clone_size: many
j_call: TRBJ2-5
cdr3_aa: CASSYSRTGAETQYF
cdr3_nt: TGTGCCAGCAGTTACTCGAGAACGGGGGCTGAGACCCAGTACTTC

d_call: NA
v_call: TRBV19
clone_size: many
j_call: TRBJ2-6
cdr3_aa: CASKTVLPSGANVLTF
cdr3_nt: TGTGCCAGTAAGACAGTCCTTCCCTCTGGGGCCAACGTCCTGACTTTC

d_call: TRBD2
v_call: TRBV7-9
clone_size: many
j_call: TRBJ2-5
cdr3_aa: CASILAGGLLSYQETQYF
cdr3_nt: TGTGCCAGCATCCTAGCGGGGGGGCTCCTTTCGTACCAAGAGACCCAGTACTTC

d_call: NA
v_call: TRBV5-1
clone_size: many
j_call: TRBJ2-1
cdr3_aa: CASSLDGYNEQFF
cdr3_nt: TGCGCCAGCAGCTTGGACGGTTACAATGAGCAGTTCTTC

d_call: TRBD2
v_call: TRBV3-1
clone_size: many
j_call: TRBJ2-5
cdr3_aa: CASSQDGGLAGAQETQYF
cdr3_nt: TGTGCCAGCAGCCAAGATGGAGGACTAGCGGGGGCCCAAGAGACCCAGTACTTC

d_call: TRBD1
v_call: TRBV6-5
clone_size: NA
j_call: TRBJ1-5
cdr3_aa: CASTEGQGKQPQHF
cdr3_nt: TGTGCCAGCACCGAAGGACAGGGGAAGCAGCCCCAGCATTTT

d_call: NA
v_call: TRBV20-1
clone_size: many
j_call: TRBJ1-5
cdr3_aa: CSASPGGGNQPQHF
cdr3_nt: TGCAGTGCAAGCCCGGGGGGTGGAAATCAGCCCCAGCATTTT

d_call: TRBD2
v_call: TRBV13
clone_size: many
j_call: TRBJ2-7
cdr3_aa: CASSPGLADGYEQYF
cdr3_nt: TGTGCCAGCAGCCCCGGACTAGCAGACGGCTACGAGCAGTACTTC

d_call: TRBD2
v_call: TRBV20-1
clone_size: many
j_call: TRBJ2-3
cdr3_aa: CSARAPPSGGADTQYF
cdr3_nt: TGCAGTGCTAGAGCCCCGCCCAGCGGGGGTGCAGATACGCAGTATTTT

d_call: NA
v_call: TRBV13
clone_size: NA
j_call: TRBJ1-2
cdr3_aa: CASRSGGPGVPSFSGYTF
cdr3_nt: TGTGCCAGCCGGTCGGGGGGACCGGGAGTCCCCTCATTTAGTGGCTACACCTTC

d_call: TRBD1
v_call: TRBV7-9
clone_size: many
j_call: TRBJ1-4
cdr3_aa: CASSSPGQGHVRTNEKLFF
cdr3_nt: TGTGCCAGCAGCTCGCCGGGACAGGGTCATGTTAGAACTAATGAAAAACTGTTTTTT

d_call: TRBD1
v_call: TRBV5-1
clone_size: NA
j_call: TRBJ2-6
cdr3_aa: CASSPGTGDSGANVLTF
cdr3_nt: TGCGCCAGCAGCCCCGGGACAGGGGATTCTGGGGCCAACGTCCTGACTTTC

d_call: TRBD2
v_call: TRBV20-1
clone_size: few
j_call: TRBJ2-3
cdr3_aa: CSAPPGTSGGGTDTQYF
cdr3_nt: TGCAGTGCTCCACCCGGGACTAGCGGGGGTGGTACAGATACGCAGTATTTT

d_call: NA
v_call: TRBV3-1
clone_size: many
j_call: TRBJ1-6
cdr3_aa: CASSQDLVNSPLHF
cdr3_nt: TGTGCCAGCAGCCAAGATCTAGTAAATTCACCCCTCCACTTT

d_call: NA
v_call: TRBV12-3/TRBV12-4
clone_size: many
j_call: TRBJ2-5
cdr3_aa: CASSPGTIVETQYF
cdr3_nt: TGTGCCAGCAGTCCCGGGACAATAGTAGAGACCCAGTACTTC

d_call: NA
v_call: TRBV11-2
clone_size: NA
j_call: TRBJ2-7
cdr3_aa: CASSTQTASYEQYF
cdr3_nt: TGTGCCAGCAGCACCCAGACAGCCTCCTACGAGCAGTACTTC

d_call: NA
v_call: TRBV12-3/TRBV12-4
clone_size: NA
j_call: TRBJ1-4
cdr3_aa: CASSWTRNNEKLFF
cdr3_nt: TGTGCCAGCAGTTGGACGAGAAATAATGAAAAACTGTTTTTT

d_call: NA
v_call: TRBV5-1
clone_size: many
j_call: TRBJ2-3
cdr3_aa: CASSGGGTDTQYF
cdr3_nt: TGCGCCAGCAGCGGAGGGGGAACAGATACGCAGTATTTT